The present T cell receptor beta chain was sequenced within a study of T cell repertoires in cytomegalovirus infection. The overall study: Public signatures in TCR beta pointed to CMV infection and matching HLA type. Study-level points and caveats: The cumulative frequency of public TCR beta families identified carriers of CMV plus the relevant HLA. Dominant in the ex vivo response were TCR beta clonotypes restricted by HLA-C and specific for CMV.

TCRdb independently ran MiXCR on the reads; one entry per CDR3 protein. Found here are hundreds of thousands of distinct CDR3 sequences, approximately 34% of them singletons; the top ten hold around 2.6%. The CDR3 spans 15 residues. Per the germline V gene, CDR1 is KGHDR and CDR2 is SFDVKD. The V gene end was trimmed by 3 bases and the J gene end by 5 bases; junction bases not matched to a gene: 5. In its sample, this clonotype was seen a few times. The antigen is not known. The sequenced material came from PBMCs. The receptor was isolated from a human donor in good health (CMV status not recorded). Some clones in this sample may be carry-over from other donors' samples. The rearrangement joins TRBV24-1 to TRBJ2-2; 7 bases agree with TRBD2. DNA of the CDR3: TGTGCCACCAGTGATCCCGGGACTACAACCGGGGAGCTGTTTTTT. This encodes CATSDPGTTTGELFF.